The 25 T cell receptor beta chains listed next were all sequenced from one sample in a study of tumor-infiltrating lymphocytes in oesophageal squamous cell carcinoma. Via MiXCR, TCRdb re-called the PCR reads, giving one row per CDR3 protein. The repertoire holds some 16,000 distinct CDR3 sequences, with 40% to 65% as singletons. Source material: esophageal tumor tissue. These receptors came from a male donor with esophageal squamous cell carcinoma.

CDR3 sequence: CASSSGTVTYEQYF. DNA for the CDR3: TGTGCCAGCAGTTCCGGGACAGTGACCTACGAGCAGTACTTC. V and J are TRBV27 and TRBJ2-7, with 7 nucleotides matching TRBD1. CDR1 MNHEY and CDR2 SMNVEV come from the germline V gene (reference sequence). The CDR3 sequence is 14 residues long. V trimming: 4 bases; J trimming: 2 bases; junction bases outside the gene matches: 5.

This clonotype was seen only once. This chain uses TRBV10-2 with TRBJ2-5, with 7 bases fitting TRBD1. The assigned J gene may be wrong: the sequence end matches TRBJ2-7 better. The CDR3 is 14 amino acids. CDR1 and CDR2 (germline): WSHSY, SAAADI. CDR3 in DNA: TGCGCCAGCAGCATGAGGGGGCCGGAATACGAGCAGTACTTC. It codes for CASSMRGPEYEQYF.

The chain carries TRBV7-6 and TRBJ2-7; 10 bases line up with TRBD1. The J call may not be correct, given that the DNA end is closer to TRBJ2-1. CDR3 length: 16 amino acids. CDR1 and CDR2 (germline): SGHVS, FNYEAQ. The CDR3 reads CASSSRPDRGRGEQFF. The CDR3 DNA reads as TGTGCCAGCAGCTCTCGCCCCGACAGGGGGCGGGGTGAGCAGTTCTTC.

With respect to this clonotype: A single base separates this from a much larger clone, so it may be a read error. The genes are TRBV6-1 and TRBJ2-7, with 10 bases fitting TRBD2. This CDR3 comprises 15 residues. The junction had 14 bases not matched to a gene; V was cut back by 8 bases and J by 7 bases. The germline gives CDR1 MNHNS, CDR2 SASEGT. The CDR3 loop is CASSSGSSNYNEQYF. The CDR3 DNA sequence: TGTGCCAGCTCTAGCGGGAGTAGTAACTACAATGAGCAGTACTTC.

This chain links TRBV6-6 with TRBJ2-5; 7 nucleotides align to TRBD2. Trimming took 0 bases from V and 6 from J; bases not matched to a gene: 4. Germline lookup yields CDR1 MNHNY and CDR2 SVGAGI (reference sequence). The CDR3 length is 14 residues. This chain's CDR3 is CASSYSGGGKTQYF. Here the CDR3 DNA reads TGTGCCAGCAGTTACTCCGGGGGAGGGAAGACCCAGTACTTC.

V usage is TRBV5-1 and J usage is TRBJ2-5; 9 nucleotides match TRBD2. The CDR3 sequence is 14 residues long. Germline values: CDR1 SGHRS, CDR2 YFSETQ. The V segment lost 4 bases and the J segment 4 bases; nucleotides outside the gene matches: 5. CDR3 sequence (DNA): TGCGCCAGCAGCACCGCGGGGGGGAGAGAGACCCAGTACTTC. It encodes CASSTAGGRETQYF. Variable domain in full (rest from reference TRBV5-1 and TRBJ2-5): KAGVTQTPRYLIKTRGQQVTLSCSPISGHRSVSWYQQTPGQGLQFLFEYFSETQRNKGNFPGRFSGRQFSNSRSEMNVSTLELGDSALYLCASSTAGGRETQYFGPGTRLLVL.

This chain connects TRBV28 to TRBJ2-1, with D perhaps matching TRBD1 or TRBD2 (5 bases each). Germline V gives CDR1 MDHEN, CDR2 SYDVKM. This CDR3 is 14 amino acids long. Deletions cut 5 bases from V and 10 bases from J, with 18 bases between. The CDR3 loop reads CASSLGTTIYEQFF. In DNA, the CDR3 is TGTGCCAGCAGTCTCGGGACCACTATCTACGAGCAGTTCTTC. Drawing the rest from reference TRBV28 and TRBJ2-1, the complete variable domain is DVKVTQSSRYLVKRTGEKVFLECVQDMDHENMFWYRQDPGLGLRLIYFSYDVKMKEKGDIPEGYSVSREKKERFSLILESASTNQTSMYLCASSLGTTIYEQFFGPGTRLTVL.

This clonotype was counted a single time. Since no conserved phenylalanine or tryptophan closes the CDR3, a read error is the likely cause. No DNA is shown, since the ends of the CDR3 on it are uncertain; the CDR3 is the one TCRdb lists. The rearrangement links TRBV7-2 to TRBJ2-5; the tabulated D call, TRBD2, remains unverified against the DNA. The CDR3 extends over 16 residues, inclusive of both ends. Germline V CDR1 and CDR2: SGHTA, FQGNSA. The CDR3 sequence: CASSFSGRAYEQYFGS.

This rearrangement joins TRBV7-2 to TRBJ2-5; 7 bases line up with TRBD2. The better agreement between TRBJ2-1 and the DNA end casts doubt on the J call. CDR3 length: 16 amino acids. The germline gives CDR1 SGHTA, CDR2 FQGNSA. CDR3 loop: CASSLRGGGRGNEQFF. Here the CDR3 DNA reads TGTGCCAGCAGCTTACGAGGTGGTGGGAGGGGCAATGAGCAGTTCTTC.

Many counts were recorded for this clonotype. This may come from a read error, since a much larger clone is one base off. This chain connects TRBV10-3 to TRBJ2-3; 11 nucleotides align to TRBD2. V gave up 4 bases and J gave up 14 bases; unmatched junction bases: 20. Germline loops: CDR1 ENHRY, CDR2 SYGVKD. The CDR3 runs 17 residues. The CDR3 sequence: CAISVSSSGRNTGELYF. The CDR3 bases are TGTGCCATCAGTGTGTCTTCTAGCGGGAGGAACACCGGGGAGCTGTATTTT.

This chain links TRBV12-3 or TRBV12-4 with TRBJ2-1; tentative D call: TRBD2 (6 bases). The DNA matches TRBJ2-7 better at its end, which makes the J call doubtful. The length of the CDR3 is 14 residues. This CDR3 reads CASSLRRGAYEQYF. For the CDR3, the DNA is TGTGCCAGCAGTTTGCGGAGGGGAGCCTACGAGCAGTACTTC.

Here the CDR3 reads CASSLQGSGFEQYF. In DNA, the CDR3 is TGTGCCAGCAGCCTACAGGGGTCTGGGTTCGAGCAGTACTTC. This chain joins TRBV7-8 and TRBJ2-7, with 7 bases lining up with TRBD1. CDR3 length equals 14 residues. The germline CDR1 and CDR2 sequences are SGHVS and FQNEAQ. The trim removed 5 bases at V and 6 bases at J, leaving 10 bases unmatched.

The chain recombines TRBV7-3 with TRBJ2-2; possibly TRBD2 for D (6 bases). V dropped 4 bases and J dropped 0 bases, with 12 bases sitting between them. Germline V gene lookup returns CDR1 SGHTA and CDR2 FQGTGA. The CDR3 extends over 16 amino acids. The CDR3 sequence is CASSSQAGPNTGELFF. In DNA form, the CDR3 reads TGTGCCAGCAGCTCCCAAGCGGGCCCGAACACCGGGGAGCTGTTTTTT.

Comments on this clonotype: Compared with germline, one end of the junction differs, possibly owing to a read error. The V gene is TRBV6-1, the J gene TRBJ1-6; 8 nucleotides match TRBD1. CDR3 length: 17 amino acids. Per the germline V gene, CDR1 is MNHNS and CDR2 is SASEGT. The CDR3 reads CASTVDRGHIWGQRPDF. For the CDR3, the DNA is TGTGCCAGCACCGTCGACAGGGGACACATCTGGGGCCAACGTCCTGACTTT.

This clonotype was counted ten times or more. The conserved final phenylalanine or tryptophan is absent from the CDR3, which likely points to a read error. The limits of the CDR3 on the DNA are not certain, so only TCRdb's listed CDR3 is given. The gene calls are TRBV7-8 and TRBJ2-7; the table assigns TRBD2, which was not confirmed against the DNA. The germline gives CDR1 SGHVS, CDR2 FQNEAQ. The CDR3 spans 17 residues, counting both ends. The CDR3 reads CASSLVGGGNYGYTFGS.

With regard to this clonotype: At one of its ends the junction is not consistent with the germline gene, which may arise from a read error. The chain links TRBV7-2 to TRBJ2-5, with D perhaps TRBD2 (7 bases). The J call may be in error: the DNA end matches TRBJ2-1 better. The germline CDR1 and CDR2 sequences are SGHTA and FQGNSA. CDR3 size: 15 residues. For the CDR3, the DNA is TGTGCCGGCAGCTTAGGGGGGGGGAGGCTCAATGAGCAGTTCTTC. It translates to CAGSLGGGRLNEQFF.

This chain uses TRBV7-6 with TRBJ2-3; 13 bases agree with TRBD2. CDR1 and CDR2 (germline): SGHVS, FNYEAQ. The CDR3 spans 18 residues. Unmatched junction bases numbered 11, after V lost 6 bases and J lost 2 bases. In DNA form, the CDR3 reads TGTGCCAGCAGTTCAGTGGGACTAGCGGGAAGGTTCACAGATACGCAGTATTTT. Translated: CASSSVGLAGRFTDTQYF. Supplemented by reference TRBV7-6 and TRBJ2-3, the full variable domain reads GAGVSQSPRYKVTKRGQDVALRCDPISGHVSLYWYRQALGQGPEFLTYFNYEAQQDKSGLPNDRFSAERPEGSISTLTIQRTEQRDSAMYRCASSSVGLAGRFTDTQYFGPGTRLTVL.

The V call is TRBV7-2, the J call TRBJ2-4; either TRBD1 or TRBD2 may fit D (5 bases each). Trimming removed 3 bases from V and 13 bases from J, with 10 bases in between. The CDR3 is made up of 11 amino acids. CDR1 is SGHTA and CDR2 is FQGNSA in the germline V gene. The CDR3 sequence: CASSLGVGQYF. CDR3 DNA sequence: TGTGCCAGCAGCTTGGGGGTTGGGCAGTACTTC.

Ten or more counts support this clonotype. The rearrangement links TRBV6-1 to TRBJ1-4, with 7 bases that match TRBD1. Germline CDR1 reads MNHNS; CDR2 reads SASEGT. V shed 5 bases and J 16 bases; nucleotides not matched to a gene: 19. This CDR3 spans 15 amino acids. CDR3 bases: TGTGCCAGCAGTAACCAACCGGGACAGCTCGCTCCTCCGTTTTTT. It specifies CASSNQPGQLAPPFF.

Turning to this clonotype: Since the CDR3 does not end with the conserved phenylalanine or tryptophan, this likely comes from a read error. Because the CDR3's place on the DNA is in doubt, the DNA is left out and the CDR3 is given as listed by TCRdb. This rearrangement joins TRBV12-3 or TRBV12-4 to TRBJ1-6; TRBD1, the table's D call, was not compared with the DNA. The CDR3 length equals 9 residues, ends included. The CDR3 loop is CASSLALGQ.

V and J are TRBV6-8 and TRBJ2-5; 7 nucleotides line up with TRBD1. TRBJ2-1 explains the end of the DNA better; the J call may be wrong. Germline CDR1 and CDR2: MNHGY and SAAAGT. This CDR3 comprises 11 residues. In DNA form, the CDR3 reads TGTGCCAGCAGAACACAGGGGTCCCAGTTCTTC. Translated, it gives CASRTQGSQFF.

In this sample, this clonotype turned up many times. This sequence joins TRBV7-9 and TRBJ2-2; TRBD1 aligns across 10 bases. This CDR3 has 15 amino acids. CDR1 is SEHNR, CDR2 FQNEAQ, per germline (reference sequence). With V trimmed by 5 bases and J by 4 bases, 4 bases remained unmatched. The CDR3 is CASSPGTGVTGELFF. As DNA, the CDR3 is TGTGCCAGCAGCCCCGGGACAGGGGTCACCGGGGAGCTGTTTTTT.

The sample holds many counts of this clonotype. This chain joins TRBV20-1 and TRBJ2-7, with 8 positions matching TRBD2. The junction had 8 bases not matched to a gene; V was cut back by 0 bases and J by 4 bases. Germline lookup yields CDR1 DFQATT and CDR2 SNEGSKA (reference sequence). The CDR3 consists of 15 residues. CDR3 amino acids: CSARDGGRSGYEQYF. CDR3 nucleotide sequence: TGCAGTGCTAGAGACGGCGGGAGGTCCGGGTACGAGCAGTACTTC.

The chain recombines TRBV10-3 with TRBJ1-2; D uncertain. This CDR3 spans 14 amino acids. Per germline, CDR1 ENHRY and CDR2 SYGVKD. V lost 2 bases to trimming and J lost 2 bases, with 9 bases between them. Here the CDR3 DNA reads TGTGCCATCAGTGAGGAGTTTCCAAACTATGGCTACACCTTC. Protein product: CAISEEFPNYGYTF.

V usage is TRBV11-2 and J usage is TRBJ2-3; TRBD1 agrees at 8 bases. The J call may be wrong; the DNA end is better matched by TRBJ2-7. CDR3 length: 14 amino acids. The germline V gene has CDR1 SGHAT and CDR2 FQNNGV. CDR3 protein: CASSRGQGTYEQYF. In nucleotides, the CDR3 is TGTGCCAGCAGCCGCGGACAGGGCACCTACGAGCAGTACTTC.